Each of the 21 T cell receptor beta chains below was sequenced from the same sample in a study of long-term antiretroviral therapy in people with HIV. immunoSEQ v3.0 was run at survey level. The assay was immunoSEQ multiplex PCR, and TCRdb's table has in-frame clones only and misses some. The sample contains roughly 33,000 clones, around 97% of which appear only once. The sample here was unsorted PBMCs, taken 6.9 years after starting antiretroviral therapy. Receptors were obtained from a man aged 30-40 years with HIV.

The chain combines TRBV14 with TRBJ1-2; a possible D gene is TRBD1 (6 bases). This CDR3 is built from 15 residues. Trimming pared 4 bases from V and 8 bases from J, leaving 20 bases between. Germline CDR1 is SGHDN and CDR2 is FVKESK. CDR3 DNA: TGTGCCAGCAGCCCGGGACACTTCCCTCTTGGGGGCTACACCTTC. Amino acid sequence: CASSPGHFPLGGYTF.

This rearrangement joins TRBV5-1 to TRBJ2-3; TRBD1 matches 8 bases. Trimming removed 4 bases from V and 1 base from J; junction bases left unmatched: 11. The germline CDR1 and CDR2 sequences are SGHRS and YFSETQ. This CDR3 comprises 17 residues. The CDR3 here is CASSARPGGIGTDTQYF. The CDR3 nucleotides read TGCGCCAGCAGCGCCCGCCCAGGGGGCATCGGCACAGATACGCAGTATTTT. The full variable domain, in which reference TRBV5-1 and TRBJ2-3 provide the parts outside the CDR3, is KAGVTQTPRYLIKTRGQQVTLSCSPISGHRSVSWYQQTPGQGLQFLFEYFSETQRNKGNFPGRFSGRQFSNSRSEMNVSTLELGDSALYLCASSARPGGIGTDTQYFGPGTRLTVL.

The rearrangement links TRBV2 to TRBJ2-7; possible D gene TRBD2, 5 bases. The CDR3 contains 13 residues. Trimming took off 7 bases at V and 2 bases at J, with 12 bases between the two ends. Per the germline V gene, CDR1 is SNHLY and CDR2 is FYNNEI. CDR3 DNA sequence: TGTGCCAGCATAATTAGAGGGACCTACGAGCAGTACTTC. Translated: CASIIRGTYEQYF.

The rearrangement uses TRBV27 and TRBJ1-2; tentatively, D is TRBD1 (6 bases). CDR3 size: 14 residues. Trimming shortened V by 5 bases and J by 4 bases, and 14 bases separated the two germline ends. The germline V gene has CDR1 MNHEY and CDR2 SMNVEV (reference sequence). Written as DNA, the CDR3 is TGTGCCAGCAGTCTACAGGGTAGAGCCTATGGCTACACCTTC. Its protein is CASSLQGRAYGYTF.

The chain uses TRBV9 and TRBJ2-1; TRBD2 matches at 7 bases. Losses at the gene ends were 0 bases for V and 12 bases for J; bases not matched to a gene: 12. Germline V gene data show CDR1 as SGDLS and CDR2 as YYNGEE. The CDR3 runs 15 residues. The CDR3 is CASSVGLPSGVGQFF. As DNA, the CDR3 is TGTGCCAGCAGCGTAGGTCTTCCTAGCGGTGTGGGGCAGTTCTTC.

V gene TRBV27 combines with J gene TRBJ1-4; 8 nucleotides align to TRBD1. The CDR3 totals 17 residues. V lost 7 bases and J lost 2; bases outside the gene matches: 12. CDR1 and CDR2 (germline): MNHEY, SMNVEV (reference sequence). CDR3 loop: CASTSRTGRSTNEKLFF. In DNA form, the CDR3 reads TGTGCCAGCACCTCCAGGACAGGGCGTTCCACTAATGAAAAACTGTTTTTT.

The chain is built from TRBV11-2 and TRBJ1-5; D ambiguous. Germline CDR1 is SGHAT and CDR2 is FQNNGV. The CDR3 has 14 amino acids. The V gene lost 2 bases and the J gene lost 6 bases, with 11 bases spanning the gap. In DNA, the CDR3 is TGTGCCAGCAGCTTACGACACGGGGTTCAGCCCCAGCATTTT. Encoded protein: CASSLRHGVQPQHF.

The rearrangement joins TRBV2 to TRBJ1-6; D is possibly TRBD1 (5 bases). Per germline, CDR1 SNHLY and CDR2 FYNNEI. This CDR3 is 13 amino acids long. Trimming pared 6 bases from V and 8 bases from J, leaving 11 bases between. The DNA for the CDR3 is TGTGCCAGCAGGCAGGGTAGAGATTCACCCCTCCACTTT. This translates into CASRQGRDSPLHF.

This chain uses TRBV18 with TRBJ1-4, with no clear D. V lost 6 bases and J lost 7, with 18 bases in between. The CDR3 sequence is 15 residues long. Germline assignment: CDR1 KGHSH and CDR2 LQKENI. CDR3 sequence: CASSPFDTTSEKLFF. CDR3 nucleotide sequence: TGTGCCAGCTCGCCCTTCGACACCACCAGTGAAAAACTGTTTTTT.

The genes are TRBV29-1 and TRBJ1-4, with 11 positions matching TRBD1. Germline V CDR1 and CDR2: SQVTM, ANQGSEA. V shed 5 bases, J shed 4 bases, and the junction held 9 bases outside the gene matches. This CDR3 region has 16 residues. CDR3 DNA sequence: TGCAGCGTTAAGTCTCTGGGACAGGGGGATAATGAAAAACTGTTTTTT. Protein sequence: CSVKSLGQGDNEKLFF.

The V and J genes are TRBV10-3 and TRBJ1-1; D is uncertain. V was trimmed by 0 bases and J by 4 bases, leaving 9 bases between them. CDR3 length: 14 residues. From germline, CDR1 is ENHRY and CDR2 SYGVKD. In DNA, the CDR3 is TGTGCCATCAGTGAGTCCACGACTGCCACTGAAGCTTTCTTT. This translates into CAISESTTATEAFF.

CDR3 loop: CASRMWGDQPQHF. In DNA form, the CDR3 reads TGTGCCAGCAGAATGTGGGGTGATCAGCCCCAGCATTTT. V usage is TRBV6-5 and J usage is TRBJ1-5; no definite D call. CDR1 and CDR2 from the germline V gene are MNHEY and SVGAGI. The V gene lost 6 bases and the J gene lost 5 bases, with 11 bases spanning the gap. This CDR3 is built from 13 residues.

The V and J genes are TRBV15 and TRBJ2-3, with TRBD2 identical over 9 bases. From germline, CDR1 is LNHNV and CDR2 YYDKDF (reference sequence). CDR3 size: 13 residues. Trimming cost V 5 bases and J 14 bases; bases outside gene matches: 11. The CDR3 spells CATSDLLAGRPYF. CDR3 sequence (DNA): TGTGCCACCAGCGACCTACTAGCGGGCCGTCCGTATTTT.

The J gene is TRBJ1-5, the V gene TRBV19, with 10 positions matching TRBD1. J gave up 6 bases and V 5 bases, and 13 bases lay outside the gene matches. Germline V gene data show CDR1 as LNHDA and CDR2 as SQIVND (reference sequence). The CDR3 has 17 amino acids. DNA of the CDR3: TGTGCCAGTAGTTCCGGGACGGGACAGGGGTCGATTCAGCCCCAGCATTTT. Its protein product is CASSSGTGQGSIQPQHF.

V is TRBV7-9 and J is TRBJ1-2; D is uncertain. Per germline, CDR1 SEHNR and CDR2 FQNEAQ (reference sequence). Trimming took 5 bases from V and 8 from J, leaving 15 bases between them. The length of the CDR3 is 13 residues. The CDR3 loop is CASSNREEEGYTF. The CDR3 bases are TGTGCCAGCAGCAACCGAGAGGAGGAAGGCTACACCTTC.

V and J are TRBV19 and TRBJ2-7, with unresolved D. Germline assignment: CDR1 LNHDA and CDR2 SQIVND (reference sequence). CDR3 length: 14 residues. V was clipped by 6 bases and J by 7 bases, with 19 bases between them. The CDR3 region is CASRDSGRSWEQYF. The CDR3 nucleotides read TGTGCCAGTAGGGATTCGGGCAGGAGTTGGGAGCAGTACTTC.

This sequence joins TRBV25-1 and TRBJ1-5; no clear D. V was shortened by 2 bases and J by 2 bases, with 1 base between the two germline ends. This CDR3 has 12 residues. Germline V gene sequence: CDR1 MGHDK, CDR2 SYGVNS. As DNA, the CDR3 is TGTGCCAGCAGTGAAGGCAATCAGCCCCAGCATTTT. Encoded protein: CASSEGNQPQHF.

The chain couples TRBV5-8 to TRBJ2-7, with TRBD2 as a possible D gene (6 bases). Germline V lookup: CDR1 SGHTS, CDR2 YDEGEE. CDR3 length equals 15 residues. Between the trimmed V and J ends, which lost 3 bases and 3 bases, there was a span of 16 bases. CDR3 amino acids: CASSWGGNGIYEQYF. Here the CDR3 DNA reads TGTGCCAGCAGCTGGGGCGGGAACGGAATCTACGAGCAGTACTTC.

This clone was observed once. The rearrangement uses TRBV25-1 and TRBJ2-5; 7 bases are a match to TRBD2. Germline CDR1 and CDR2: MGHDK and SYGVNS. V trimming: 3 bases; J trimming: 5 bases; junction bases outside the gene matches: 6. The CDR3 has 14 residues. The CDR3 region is CASSEGGSWETQYF. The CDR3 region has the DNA TGTGCCAGCAGTGAGGGGGGGTCTTGGGAGACCCAGTACTTC.

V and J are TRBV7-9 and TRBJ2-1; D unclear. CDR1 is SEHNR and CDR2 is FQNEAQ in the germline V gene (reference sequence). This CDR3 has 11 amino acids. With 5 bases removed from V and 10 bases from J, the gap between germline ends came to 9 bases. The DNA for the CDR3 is TGTGCCAGCAGCCCCACCCCGGAGCAGTTCTTC. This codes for CASSPTPEQFF.

CDR3 in DNA: TGCGCCAGCAGCTCTGGACAGGCGGAAGCTTTCTTT. Residues: CASSSGQAEAFF. The chain employs TRBV5-1 and TRBJ1-1; 7 bases are a match to TRBD1. Germline V CDR1 and CDR2: SGHRS, YFSETQ. Trimming cost V 3 bases and J 8 bases; bases outside gene matches: 4. The CDR3 sequence is 12 residues long.